The 18 T cell receptor beta chains below come from one sample, sequenced in a study of early T cells in non-severe SARS-CoV-2 infection. One entry per CDR3 protein, called by TCRdb with MiXCR from the 5' RACE reads. The sample includes some 66,000 distinct CDR3 sequences, roughly 9% of them seen just once. The material sequenced was whole blood. Every receptor here comes from an adult who was a healthcare worker with PCR-confirmed SARS-CoV-2 infection or an uninfected control (not recorded which).

V is TRBV6-4 and J is TRBJ2-1, with 12 nucleotides matching TRBD2. CDR1 MRHNA and CDR2 SNTAGT come from the germline V gene. J gave up 7 bases and V 6 bases, and 19 bases lay outside the gene matches. CDR3 size: 19 residues. The CDR3 DNA reads as TGTGCCAGCAGCCCTTACTGGGCTAGCGGGAGGGCCGGGAGGAATGAGCAGTTCTTC. It codes for CASSPYWASGRAGRNEQFF.

In its sample, this clonotype was seen a few times. The CDR3 here is CASSFLGMDNEQFF. The CDR3, as DNA: TGTGCCAGCAGTTTTCTAGGAATGGACAATGAGCAGTTCTTC. The chain couples TRBV27 to TRBJ2-1; unclear D gene. Trimming pared 3 bases from V and 5 bases from J, leaving 11 bases between. CDR1 and CDR2 from the germline V gene are MNHEY and SMNVEV (reference sequence). The length of the CDR3 is 14 residues.

This clonotype was counted many times. This chain uses TRBV20-1 with TRBJ2-5; unclear D gene. V lost 3 bases and J lost 2, with 13 bases in between. Per the germline V gene, CDR1 is DFQATT and CDR2 is SNEGSKA (reference sequence). CDR3 size: 14 residues. The CDR3 DNA sequence: TGCAGTGCTAGCCCTCGGGCCGGACAAGAGACCCAGTACTTC. Encoded protein: CSASPRAGQETQYF.

This clonotype was found many times. V is TRBV4-1 and J is TRBJ2-3; D gene unclear. This CDR3 has 14 amino acids. Germline-derived CDR1 and CDR2 are MGHRA and YSYEKL. Trimming took off 0 bases at V and 1 base at J, with 5 bases between the two ends. The CDR3 reads CASSQDRGTDTQYF. CDR3 nucleotides: TGCGCCAGCAGCCAAGACCGGGGCACAGATACGCAGTATTTT.

This clonotype was observed a few times. The J gene is TRBJ2-2, the V gene TRBV5-5; D might be TRBD2 (5 bases). Trimming took 3 bases from V and 5 from J, leaving 5 bases between them. This CDR3 comprises 12 residues. CDR1 and CDR2 from the germline V gene are SGHKS and YYEKEE (reference sequence). The CDR3 here is CASSSGTGELFF. In DNA, the CDR3 is TGTGCCAGCAGCTCGGGGACCGGGGAGCTGTTTTTT.

This clonotype was seen repeatedly, ten times or more. The chain is built from TRBV5-1 and TRBJ2-5; D possibly corresponds to TRBD2 (5 bases). Germline V CDR1 and CDR2: SGHRS, YFSETQ. The CDR3 loop spans 13 amino acids. Trimming left V 5 bases short and J 1 base short, with 9 bases between. Here the CDR3 DNA reads TGCGCCAGCAGGCCTGGGAGCCAAGAGACCCAGTACTTC. Protein sequence: CASRPGSQETQYF.

This clonotype was detected ten times or more. The chain couples TRBV7-2 to TRBJ2-5; 9 bases agree with TRBD1. V trimming: 1 base; J trimming: 5 bases; junction bases outside the gene matches: 5. The CDR3 has 15 residues. Germline CDR1 is SGHTA and CDR2 is FQGNSA. Here the CDR3 DNA reads TGTGCCAGCAGCTTAGACGGACAGGGGTGGGAGACCCAGTACTTC. Translated: CASSLDGQGWETQYF. The complete variable domain, with remaining parts taken from reference TRBV7-2 and TRBJ2-5, reads GAGVSQSPSNKVTEKGKDVELRCDPISGHTALYWYRQSLGQGLEFLIYFQGNSAPDKSGLPSDRFSAERTGGSVSTLTIQRTQQEDSAVYLCASSLDGQGWETQYFGPGTRLLVL.

In DNA form, the CDR3 reads TGTGCCAGCAGTTTCCGGGAACTCTATGGCTACACCTTC. Translation: CASSFRELYGYTF. The chain employs TRBV12-3 or TRBV12-4 and TRBJ1-2; D is unclear. V shed 3 bases and J shed 4 bases, with 9 bases lying between them. The length of the CDR3 is 13 residues.

The gene calls are TRBV9 and TRBJ2-6; D call uncertain. The CDR3 runs to 15 residues. Trimming took 0 bases from V and 4 from J, leaving 8 bases between them. Germline loops: CDR1 SGDLS, CDR2 YYNGEE. The CDR3 is CASSVGGSGANVLTF. The CDR3 nucleotides are TGTGCCAGCAGCGTAGGTGGTTCAGGGGCCAACGTCCTGACTTTC.

The chain recombines TRBV5-1 with TRBJ2-2, with TRBD1 as a possible D gene (6 bases). Trimming left V 4 bases short and J 4 bases short, with 11 bases between. Germline CDR1 SGHRS, CDR2 YFSETQ. The CDR3 runs 14 residues. The CDR3 reads CASSPVGATGELFF. The CDR3 region has the DNA TGCGCCAGCAGCCCTGTGGGGGCCACCGGGGAGCTGTTTTTT.

The chain has TRBV20-1 and TRBJ2-1; D may be TRBD2 (7 bases). CDR1 is DFQATT, CDR2 SNEGSKA, per germline (reference sequence). This CDR3 has 13 residues. With 0 bases removed from V and 7 bases from J, the gap between germline ends came to 10 bases. CDR3 bases: TGCAGTGCTAGAGAGGGAGGGGGGAATGAGCAGTTCTTC. Protein: CSAREGGGNEQFF.

A few counts support this clonotype. The chain is built from TRBV21-1 and TRBJ2-7; the DNA was not used to check the table's D call, TRBD1. TRBV21-1 is described as a pseudogene. CDR3 size: 12 residues. The CDR3 sequence is CASSRRGYEQYF. CDR3 sequence (DNA): TGTGCCAGCTCACGCAGGGGCTACGAGCAGTACTTC.

In this sample, this clonotype turned up a few times. This chain joins TRBV5-6 and TRBJ2-5, with a tentative D call TRBD2 (5 bases). V was pared by 1 base and J by 5 bases, with 27 bases between. The CDR3 spans 19 residues. CDR1 is SGHDT, CDR2 YYEEEE, per germline. The CDR3 DNA reads TGTGCCAGCAGCTTGCTTGTTAGCGCGCGCGGCCTTCAAGGGGAGACCCAGTACTTC. Protein product: CASSLLVSARGLQGETQYF.

This clonotype has at least ten counts. This chain uses TRBV5-1 with TRBJ1-2; 9 nucleotides agree with TRBD1. CDR3 length: 13 amino acids. CDR1 and CDR2 (germline): SGHRS, YFSETQ. Trimming at V came to 6 bases and at J to 9 bases, leaving 9 bases not matched to a gene. CDR3 region: CASTEDRGVSYTF. CDR3 sequence (DNA): TGCGCCAGCACCGAGGACAGGGGTGTAAGCTACACCTTC. The full variable domain, its missing parts supplied by reference TRBV5-1 and TRBJ1-2, is KAGVTQTPRYLIKTRGQQVTLSCSPISGHRSVSWYQQTPGQGLQFLFEYFSETQRNKGNFPGRFSGRQFSNSRSEMNVSTLELGDSALYLCASTEDRGVSYTFGSGTRLTVV.

With regard to this clonotype: A read error may explain this, as a much larger clone is one base away. The chain uses TRBV10-3 and TRBJ2-3; 9 positions match TRBD1. CDR3 size: 13 residues. Germline V gene data show CDR1 as ENHRY and CDR2 as SYGVKD. The CDR3 coding sequence is TGTGCCTTCAGTGAGATCGACAGGGGGACGCAGTATTTT. Amino acid sequence: CAFSEIDRGTQYF.

This clonotype was recorded many times. CDR3 sequence: CSAREPRDRGEQYF. The CDR3 DNA reads TGCAGTGCTAGAGAACCTAGGGATAGGGGCGAGCAGTACTTC. The chain employs TRBV20-1 and TRBJ2-7; tentative D call: TRBD1 (5 bases). The CDR3 covers 14 residues. Trimming pared 0 bases from V and 6 bases from J, leaving 15 bases between. CDR1 is DFQATT and CDR2 is SNEGSKA in the germline V gene (reference sequence).

The chain has TRBV20-1 and TRBJ2-7; 7 nucleotides line up with TRBD2. Germline CDR1 is DFQATT and CDR2 is SNEGSKA (reference sequence). The V gene end was trimmed by 1 base and the J gene end by 5 bases; junction bases not matched to a gene: 11. The CDR3 is 15 amino acids. DNA of the CDR3: TGCAGTGCTAGAGTTTCCAGCGGGAATTGGAACGAGCAGTACTTC. Translating it yields CSARVSSGNWNEQYF.

At least ten counts were recorded for this clonotype. The chain employs TRBV28 and TRBJ2-3; D is possibly TRBD2 (5 bases). The CDR3 sequence is 17 residues long. Germline CDR1 is MDHEN and CDR2 is SYDVKM. Trimming stripped 6 bases from V and 1 base from J, with 20 bases between. Here the CDR3 DNA reads TGTGCCAGCAGCCGTCCAATCGGGGTTTTGGGCACAGATACGCAGTATTTT. It translates to CASSRPIGVLGTDTQYF.